This entry lists 32 T cell receptor beta chains sequenced from one sample in a study of blood T cell repertoires in COVID-19. The repertoire was sequenced with immunoSEQ multiplex PCR; TCRdb's copy has only in-frame clones and lacks some. The table has around 110,000 clones, around 83% seen once. The specimen sequenced was peripheral blood. The receptor source for this set is a man in his sixties or seventies with acute or convalescent COVID-19.

V usage is TRBV15 and J usage is TRBJ1-6; 8 nucleotides line up with TRBD1. The germline gives CDR1 LNHNV, CDR2 YYDKDF (reference sequence). The trim removed 2 bases at V and 0 bases at J, leaving 12 bases unmatched. This CDR3 has 20 residues. CDR3 sequence: CATSRNQNRGVSSYNSPLHF. CDR3 coding DNA: TGTGCCACCAGCAGAAACCAAAACAGGGGGGTGAGCTCCTATAATTCACCCCTCCACTTT.

The V and J genes are TRBV28 and TRBJ1-5, with a possible D match to TRBD1 (5 bases). Trimming pared 6 bases from V and 0 bases from J, leaving 18 bases between. Per the germline V gene, CDR1 is MDHEN and CDR2 is SYDVKM. The CDR3 is 17 amino acids. DNA for the CDR3: TGTGCCAGCAGCACTTTTCCTACAGGAGATAGCAATCAGCCCCAGCATTTT. It specifies CASSTFPTGDSNQPQHF.

The rearrangement links TRBV5-1 to TRBJ1-1; possible D gene TRBD1, 6 bases. The germline gives CDR1 SGHRS, CDR2 YFSETQ. There are 14 residues in the CDR3. Between the trimmed V and J ends, which lost 1 base and 0 bases, there was a span of 7 bases. The CDR3 is CASSLQGMNTEAFF. The CDR3 coding sequence is TGCGCCAGCAGCTTGCAGGGGATGAACACTGAAGCTTTCTTT.

The V and J genes are TRBV3-1 (or the pseudogene TRBV3-2) and TRBJ2-1; 8 bases line up with TRBD1. Germline CDR1 is LGHDT and CDR2 is YNNKEL (reference sequence). V gave up 4 bases and J gave up 1 base; unmatched junction bases: 9. The CDR3 sequence is 17 residues long. CDR3 nucleotides: TGTGCCAGCAGCCGTACATCGACAGGGGTTTCCTACAATGAGCAGTTCTTC. The encoded protein is CASSRTSTGVSYNEQFF.

J is TRBJ2-1 and V is TRBV5-1; 9 bases align to TRBD2. The germline CDR1 and CDR2 sequences are SGHRS and YFSETQ. V dropped 1 base and J dropped 6; count of bases not matched to a gene: 5. CDR3 size: 15 residues. Written as DNA, the CDR3 is TGCGCCAGCAGCTTGTTTCTAGCGGGATTCAATGAGCAGTTCTTC. Protein sequence: CASSLFLAGFNEQFF.

By share, this clone ranks as large. The chain carries TRBV19 and TRBJ1-2, with no clear D. The germline V gene has CDR1 LNHDA and CDR2 SQIVND (reference sequence). The CDR3 loop spans 15 amino acids. V lost 6 bases and J 1 base, leaving 15 bases between the germline ends. CDR3 residues: CASSTGSANNYGYTF. CDR3 sequence (DNA): TGTGCCAGTAGCACCGGTAGTGCAAATAACTATGGCTACACCTTC.

The chain links TRBV20-1 to TRBJ1-1; TRBD1 might be the D (5 bases). The CDR3 has 15 residues. The ends were cut back, 3 bases at V and 1 base at J, with 15 bases in the middle. CDR1 and CDR2 from the germline V gene are DFQATT and SNEGSKA (reference sequence). The CDR3 sequence: CSASSAGRENTEAFF. In DNA, the CDR3 is TGCAGTGCTAGTAGCGCAGGGAGGGAGAACACTGAAGCTTTCTTT.

The CDR3 sequence is CASGVVGGNEQYF. In DNA, the CDR3 is TGCGCCAGTGGGGTTGTGGGGGGAAACGAGCAGTACTTC. The chain joins TRBV5-1 to TRBJ2-7; tentative D call: TRBD2 (6 bases). CDR1 SGHRS and CDR2 YFSETQ come from the germline V gene. V dropped 8 bases and J dropped 5 bases, with 17 bases sitting between them. The CDR3 consists of 13 residues.

The chain couples TRBV7-2 to TRBJ2-1; the match to TRBD2 covers 16 bases. This CDR3 comprises 19 residues. Germline lookup yields CDR1 SGHTA and CDR2 FQGNSA. The ends lost 4 bases at V and 4 bases at J; junction bases unmatched: 10. The CDR3 DNA is TGTGCCAGCAGCTCTAAGTCCGGGACTAGCGGGAGGGATTACAATGAGCAGTTCTTC. Protein sequence: CASSSKSGTSGRDYNEQFF.

The chain links TRBV19 to TRBJ1-2; 9 nucleotides match TRBD1. CDR1 and CDR2 (germline): LNHDA, SQIVND (reference sequence). The CDR3 is made up of 14 amino acids. Trimming at V came to 6 bases and at J to 4 bases, leaving 6 bases not matched to a gene. For the CDR3, the DNA is TGTGCCAGTAGGAAAACAGGGGGCAGCTATGGCTACACCTTC. Its protein product is CASRKTGGSYGYTF.

The chain carries TRBV6-5 and TRBJ2-7; a weak D match, TRBD2 (7 bases). The germline gives CDR1 MNHEY, CDR2 SVGAGI. V was cut by 7 bases and J by 7 bases, with 20 bases left in between. The CDR3 covers 14 residues. The CDR3 protein is CASTRLGGAEEQYF. The CDR3 DNA reads TGTGCCAGCACTCGCTTGGGGGGGGCGGAGGAGCAGTACTTC.

The rearrangement joins TRBV6-5 to TRBJ1-2; 7 bases match TRBD1. The CDR3 has 13 amino acids. From germline, CDR1 is MNHEY and CDR2 SVGAGI. V lost 6 bases and J lost 4; bases outside the gene matches: 5. In DNA form, the CDR3 reads TGTGCCAGCAGCCAGGGGGATTCCTATGGCTACACCTTC. Protein sequence: CASSQGDSYGYTF.

The chain joins TRBV2 to TRBJ1-2; 9 bases are shared with TRBD1. V trimming: 7 bases; J trimming: 2 bases; junction bases outside the gene matches: 8. Germline-derived CDR1 and CDR2 are SNHLY and FYNNEI. This CDR3 contains 15 residues. CDR3 coding DNA: TGTGCCAGCACCCTAAGGACAGGGGCCAACTATGGCTACACCTTC. This sequence encodes CASTLRTGANYGYTF.

V gene TRBV7-9 combines with J gene TRBJ2-3, with TRBD2 as a possible D gene (6 bases). Looked up from germline, CDR1 is SEHNR and CDR2 is FQNEAQ (reference sequence). Trimming took 4 bases from V and 4 from J, leaving 15 bases between them. The CDR3 totals 15 residues. The CDR3 region has the DNA TGTGCCAGCAGCTCCGCGACTAGTACGGCAGATACGCAGTATTTT. Translation: CASSSATSTADTQYF.

The chain links TRBV18 to TRBJ2-7, with TRBD1 matching 9 bases. The CDR3 contains 14 residues. Trimming cost V 3 bases and J 5 bases; bases outside gene matches: 5. Germline V lookup: CDR1 KGHSH, CDR2 LQKENI. The CDR3 DNA reads TGTGCCAGCTCACCGGGACAGGGTTTTCACGAGCAGTACTTC. It encodes CASSPGQGFHEQYF.

The V gene is TRBV25-1, the J gene TRBJ2-5; D perhaps matches TRBD1 (6 bases). Deletions cut 2 bases from V and 3 bases from J, with 10 bases between. CDR1 MGHDK and CDR2 SYGVNS come from the germline V gene. The CDR3 is made up of 14 amino acids. For the CDR3, the DNA is TGTGCCAGCAGTGAACCGACAGGAAAAGAGACCCAGTACTTC. Encoded protein: CASSEPTGKETQYF. The whole variable domain, filled in from reference TRBV25-1 and TRBJ2-5, reads EADIYQTPRYLVIGTGKKITLECSQTMGHDKMYWYQQDPGMELHLIHYSYGVNSTEKGDLSSESTVSRIRTEHFPLTLESARPSHTSQYLCASSEPTGKETQYFGPGTRLLVL.

The genes are TRBV15 and TRBJ1-6; 8 positions agree with TRBD1. Per germline, CDR1 LNHNV and CDR2 YYDKDF (reference sequence). The trim removed 4 bases at V and 7 bases at J, leaving 6 bases unmatched. The CDR3 has 15 residues. CDR3 in DNA: TGTGCCACCAGCACGGGACAGGCTTTGAATTCACCCCTCCACTTT. Amino acids: CATSTGQALNSPLHF.

The rearrangement links TRBV5-5 to TRBJ2-2; no clear D gene. V shed 2 bases and J shed 2 bases, with 13 bases lying between them. Germline V gene data show CDR1 as SGHKS and CDR2 as YYEKEE (reference sequence). CDR3 size: 16 residues. The CDR3 DNA follows: TGTGCCAGCAGCTTCACTTTAGCATTAAACACCGGGGAGCTGTTTTTT. Translating gives CASSFTLALNTGELFF.

The V and J genes are TRBV11-2 and TRBJ2-7, with TRBD2 matching over 7 bases. The germline CDR1 and CDR2 sequences are SGHAT and FQNNGV. Losses at the gene ends were 1 base for V and 4 bases for J; bases not matched to a gene: 10. The CDR3 loop spans 16 amino acids. The CDR3 bases are TGTGCCAGCAGCTTAGCTGGCGGGAGAGCAATATACGAGCAGTACTTC. This encodes CASSLAGGRAIYEQYF. The variable domain in full, completed from reference TRBV11-2 and TRBJ2-7, reads EAGVAQSPRYKIIEKRQSVAFWCNPISGHATLYWYQQILGQGPKLLIQFQNNGVVDDSQLPKDRFSAERLKGVDSTLKIQPAKLEDSAVYLCASSLAGGRAIYEQYFGPGTRLTVT.

V and J are TRBV7-3 and TRBJ1-1, with TRBD1 as a possible D gene (5 bases). CDR3 length equals 13 residues. Between the trimmed V and J ends, which lost 5 bases and 4 bases, there was a span of 11 bases. Looked up from germline, CDR1 is SGHTA and CDR2 is FQGTGA. CDR3 nucleotides: TGTGCCAGCAGCCGACAGAAATTCACTGAAGCTTTCTTT. It codes for CASSRQKFTEAFF.

The J gene is TRBJ2-7, the V gene TRBV6-5; 12 bases are a match to TRBD1. Germline CDR1 MNHEY, CDR2 SVGAGI. This CDR3 contains 15 residues. Unmatched junction bases numbered 7, after V lost 5 bases and J lost 5 bases. The CDR3 nucleotides read TGTGCCAGCAGTCATGGGACAGGGGGCCGCCACGAGCAGTACTTC. It yields the protein CASSHGTGGRHEQYF.

This rearrangement joins TRBV30 to TRBJ1-5; a weak D match, TRBD1 (5 bases). CDR1 GTSNPN and CDR2 SVGIG come from the germline V gene (reference sequence). CDR3 length: 13 residues. The V end lost 5 bases, the J end lost 1 base, and 9 bases lay between the germline ends. The CDR3 bases are TGTGCCTGGGGACACTCGAGCAATCAGCCCCAGCATTTT. Amino acids: CAWGHSSNQPQHF.

The chain employs TRBV6-5 and TRBJ1-1, with 7 bases identical to TRBD1. Germline V gene data show CDR1 as MNHEY and CDR2 as SVGAGI. This CDR3 comprises 12 residues. Trimming cost V 5 bases and J 6 bases; bases outside gene matches: 3. The CDR3 spells CASSRQGAEAFF. For the CDR3, the DNA is TGTGCCAGCAGTCGACAGGGAGCTGAAGCTTTCTTT.

The chain joins TRBV4-2 to TRBJ2-3; 8 bases are a match to TRBD2. Trimming cost V 1 base and J 2 bases; bases outside gene matches: 8. Germline V gives CDR1 LGHNA, CDR2 YNFKEQ. The CDR3 totals 17 residues. Written as DNA, the CDR3 is TGTGCCAGCAGCCAAGCGGGAGGGCGTGAAGTCACAGATACGCAGTATTTT. Protein: CASSQAGGREVTDTQYF.

The chain recombines TRBV3-1 (or the pseudogene TRBV3-2) with TRBJ1-2; D possibly corresponds to TRBD1 (5 bases). Trimming stripped 5 bases from V and 6 bases from J, with 13 bases between. The germline V gene has CDR1 LGHDT and CDR2 YNNKEL (reference sequence). This CDR3 is 13 amino acids long. This CDR3 reads CASSIIGVHGYTF. CDR3 sequence (DNA): TGTGCCAGCAGCATAATAGGGGTCCATGGCTACACCTTC.

This sequence joins TRBV11-3 and TRBJ2-1; 10 bases fit TRBD2. The CDR3 runs to 15 residues. CDR1 is SGHNT and CDR2 is YENEEA in the germline V gene. With 5 bases clipped from V and 7 bases from J, the junction kept 8 bases outside the gene matches. CDR3 DNA: TGTGCCAGCAGCCCTAGCGGGGGCGAACTAAATGAGCAGTTCTTC. This encodes CASSPSGGELNEQFF.

The chain employs TRBV7-8 and TRBJ1-4; the D is unclear. V lost 2 bases and J lost 7, with 11 bases in between. Germline V gene lookup returns CDR1 SGHVS and CDR2 FQNEAQ. The CDR3 spans 14 residues. CDR3 sequence reads: CASSLMGSREKLFF. CDR3 nucleotides: TGTGCCAGCAGCTTAATGGGTAGCCGTGAAAAACTGTTTTTT. The variable domain in full, with the rest retrieved from reference TRBV7-8 and TRBJ1-4, is GAGVSQSPRYKVAKRGQDVALRCDPISGHVSLFWYQQALGQGPEFLTYFQNEAQLDKSGLPSDRFFAERPEGSVSTLKIQRTQQEDSAVYLCASSLMGSREKLFFGSGTQLSVL.

The chain joins TRBV19 to TRBJ1-1; 7 nucleotides align to TRBD1. With 3 bases clipped from V and 6 bases from J, the junction kept 7 bases outside the gene matches. CDR1 and CDR2 (germline): LNHDA, SQIVND (reference sequence). The CDR3 covers 14 residues. The CDR3 DNA sequence: TGTGCCAGTAGTATTATGGGGCAGGGGGCTGAAGCTTTCTTT. Translating it yields CASSIMGQGAEAFF.

V gene TRBV5-1 combines with J gene TRBJ2-5; 9 positions agree with TRBD1. Germline CDR1 SGHRS, CDR2 YFSETQ. This CDR3 comprises 15 residues. V shed 0 bases and J 1 base; nucleotides not matched to a gene: 1. The chain's CDR3 is CASSLDRGLQETQYF. The CDR3 DNA reads as TGCGCCAGCAGCTTGGACAGGGGGCTCCAAGAGACCCAGTACTTC.

The chain links TRBV2 to TRBJ2-3; no clear D gene. The CDR3 spans 17 residues. The germline CDR1 and CDR2 sequences are SNHLY and FYNNEI. The V gene lost 5 bases and the J gene lost 1 base, with 19 bases spanning the gap. CDR3 loop: CASSPHLVSEGTDTQYF. The CDR3 nucleotides are TGTGCCAGCAGTCCCCACCTAGTGAGTGAGGGCACAGATACGCAGTATTTT.

This chain connects TRBV5-1 to TRBJ1-6; 9 bases align to TRBD1. The CDR3 sequence is 16 residues long. V was pared by 4 bases and J by 9 bases, with 11 bases of the junction left unmatched. The germline CDR1 and CDR2 sequences are SGHRS and YFSETQ. CDR3 bases: TGCGCCAGCAGCCCCGGTAGGGGACAGGGTATTTCACCCCTCCACTTT. Translated, it gives CASSPGRGQGISPLHF. The whole variable domain, remainder taken from reference TRBV5-1 and TRBJ1-6, is KAGVTQTPRYLIKTRGQQVTLSCSPISGHRSVSWYQQTPGQGLQFLFEYFSETQRNKGNFPGRFSGRQFSNSRSEMNVSTLELGDSALYLCASSPGRGQGISPLHFGNGTRLTVT.

As regards this clone: Sequence at one end of the junction differs from germline and may be a read error. Additional DNA sequences in this sample encode the identical CDR3. This sequence joins TRBV7-2 and TRBJ2-7; 10 bases are shared with TRBD1. This CDR3 comprises 15 residues. The germline V gene encodes CDR1 SGHTA and CDR2 FQGNSA. CDR3 sequence (DNA): TGTGCCAGCAGCTTAGACCTGGGACAGGGGTACGAGCAGTATTTC. Residues: CASSLDLGQGYEQYF.